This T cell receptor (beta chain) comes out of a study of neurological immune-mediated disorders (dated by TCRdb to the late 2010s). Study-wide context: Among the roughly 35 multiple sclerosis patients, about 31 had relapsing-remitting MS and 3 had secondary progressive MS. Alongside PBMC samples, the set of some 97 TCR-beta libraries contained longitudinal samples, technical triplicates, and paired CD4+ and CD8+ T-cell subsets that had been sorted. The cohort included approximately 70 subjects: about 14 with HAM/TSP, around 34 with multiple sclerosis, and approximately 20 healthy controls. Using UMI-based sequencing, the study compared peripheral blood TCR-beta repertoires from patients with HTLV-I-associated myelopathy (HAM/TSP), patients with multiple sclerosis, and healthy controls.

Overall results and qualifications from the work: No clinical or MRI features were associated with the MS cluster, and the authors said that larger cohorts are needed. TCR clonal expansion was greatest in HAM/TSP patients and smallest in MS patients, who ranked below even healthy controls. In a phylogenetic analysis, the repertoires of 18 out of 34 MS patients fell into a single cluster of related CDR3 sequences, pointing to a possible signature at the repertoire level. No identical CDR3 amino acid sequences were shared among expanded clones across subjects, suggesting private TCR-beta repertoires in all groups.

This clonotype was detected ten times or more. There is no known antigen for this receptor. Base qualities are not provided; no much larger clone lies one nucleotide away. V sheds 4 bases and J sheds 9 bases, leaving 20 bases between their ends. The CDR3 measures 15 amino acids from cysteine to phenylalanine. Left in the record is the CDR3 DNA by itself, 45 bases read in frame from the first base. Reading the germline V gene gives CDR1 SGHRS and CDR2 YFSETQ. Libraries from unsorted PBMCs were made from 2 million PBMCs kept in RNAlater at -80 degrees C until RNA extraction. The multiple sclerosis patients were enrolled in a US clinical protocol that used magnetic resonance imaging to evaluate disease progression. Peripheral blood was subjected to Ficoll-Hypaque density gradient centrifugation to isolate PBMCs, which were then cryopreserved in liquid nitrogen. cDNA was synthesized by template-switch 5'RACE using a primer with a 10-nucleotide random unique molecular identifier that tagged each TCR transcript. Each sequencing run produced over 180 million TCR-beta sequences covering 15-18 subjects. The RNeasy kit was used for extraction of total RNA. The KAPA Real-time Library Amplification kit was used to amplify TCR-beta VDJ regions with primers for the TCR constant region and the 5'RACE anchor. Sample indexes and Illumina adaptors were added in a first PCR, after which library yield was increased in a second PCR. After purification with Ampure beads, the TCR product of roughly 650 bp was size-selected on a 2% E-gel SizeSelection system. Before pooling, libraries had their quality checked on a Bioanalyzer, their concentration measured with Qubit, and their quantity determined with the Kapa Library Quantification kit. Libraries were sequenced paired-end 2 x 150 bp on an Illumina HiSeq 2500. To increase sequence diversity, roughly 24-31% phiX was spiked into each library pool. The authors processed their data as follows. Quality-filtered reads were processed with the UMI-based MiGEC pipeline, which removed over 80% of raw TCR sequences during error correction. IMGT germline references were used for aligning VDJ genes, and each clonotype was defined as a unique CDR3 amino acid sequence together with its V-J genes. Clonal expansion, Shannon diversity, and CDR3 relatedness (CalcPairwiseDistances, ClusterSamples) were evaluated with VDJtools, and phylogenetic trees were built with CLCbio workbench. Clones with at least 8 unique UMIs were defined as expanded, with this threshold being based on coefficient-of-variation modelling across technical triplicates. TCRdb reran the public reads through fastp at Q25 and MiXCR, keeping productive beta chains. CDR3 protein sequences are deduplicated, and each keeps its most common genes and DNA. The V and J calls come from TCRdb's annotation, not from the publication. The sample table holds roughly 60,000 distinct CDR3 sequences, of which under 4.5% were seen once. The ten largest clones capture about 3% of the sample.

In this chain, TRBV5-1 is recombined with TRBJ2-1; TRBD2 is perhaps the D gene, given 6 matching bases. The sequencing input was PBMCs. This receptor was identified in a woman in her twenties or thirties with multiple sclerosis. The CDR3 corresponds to CASSKDRMAGSEQFF. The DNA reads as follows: TGCGCCAGCAGCAAAGATCGTATGGCGGGGAGTGAGCAGTTCTTC.